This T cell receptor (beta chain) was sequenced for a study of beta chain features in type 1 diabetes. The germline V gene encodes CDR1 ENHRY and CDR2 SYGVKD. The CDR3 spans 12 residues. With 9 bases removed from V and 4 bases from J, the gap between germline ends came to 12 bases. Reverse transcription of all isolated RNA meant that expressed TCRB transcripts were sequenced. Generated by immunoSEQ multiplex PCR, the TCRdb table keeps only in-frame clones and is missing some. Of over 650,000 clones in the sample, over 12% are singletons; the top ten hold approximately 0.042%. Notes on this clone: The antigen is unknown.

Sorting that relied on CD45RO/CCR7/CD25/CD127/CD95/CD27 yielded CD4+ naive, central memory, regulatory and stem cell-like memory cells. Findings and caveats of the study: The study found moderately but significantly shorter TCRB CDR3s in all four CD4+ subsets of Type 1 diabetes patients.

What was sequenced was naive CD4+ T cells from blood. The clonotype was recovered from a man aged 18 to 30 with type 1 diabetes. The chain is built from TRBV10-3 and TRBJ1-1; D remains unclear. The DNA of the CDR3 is TGTGCCATTCAGGACTCGCGCACTGAAGCTTTCTTT. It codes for CAIQDSRTEAFF.